This T cell receptor (beta chain) was sequenced for a study of control samples from healthy donors and cancer patients (TCRdb year 2020). The CDR3 covers 13 residues, taking in both the cysteine and the phenylalanine. The kept DNA is CDR3 alone, 39 bases in frame from the first base. The germline V gene supplies CDR1 MNHEY and CDR2 SVGAGI. At the junction V is shortened by 9 bases and J by 2 bases, with 14 bases in between. Notes on this clone: No antigen is known for it. Base-call qualities are not available, and no considerably larger clone is one nucleotide away.

The method behind the library was the immunoSEQ multiplex PCR assay. Drawn from immuneACCESS, this table holds only the in-frame rearrangements with V and J called that TCRdb kept. Clones are partly lost; checked studies trace under half to an unresolved V gene and leave the rest unexplained. In all, the sample holds some 100,000 clones, and about nine tenths of those were seen once. The ten largest clonotypes hold 4% to 4.5% of the sample. Sequenced material: blood. The receptor's source is a human donor in good health. The donor label of this sample is uncertain. The chain links TRBV6-5 with TRBJ2-7; the best D guess is TRBD2, with 6 bases matching. The DNA sequence is TGTGCCAGTTCCTCCCCGGGGGCCTACGAGCAGTACTTC. Its translation is CASSSPGAYEQYF.